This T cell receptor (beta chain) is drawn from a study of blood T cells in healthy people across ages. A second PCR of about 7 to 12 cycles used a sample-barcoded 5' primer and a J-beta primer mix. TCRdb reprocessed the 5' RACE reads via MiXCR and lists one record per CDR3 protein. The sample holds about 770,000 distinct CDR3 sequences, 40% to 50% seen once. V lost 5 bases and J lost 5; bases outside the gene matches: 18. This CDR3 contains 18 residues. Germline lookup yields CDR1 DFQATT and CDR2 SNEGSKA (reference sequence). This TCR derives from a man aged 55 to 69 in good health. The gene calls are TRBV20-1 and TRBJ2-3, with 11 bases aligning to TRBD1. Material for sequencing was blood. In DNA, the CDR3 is TGCAGTGCTCAGGACAGGGGGCTGCGGGGCCCGGGAGTAGATACGCAGTATTTT. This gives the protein CSAQDRGLRGPGVDTQYF.